A selection of T cell receptor beta chains follows, all from one sample in a study of shared clonotypes between healthy human individuals. Assay: immunoSEQ multiplex PCR; the TCRdb copy retains only in-frame clones and omits some. The repertoire consists of around 2.5 million clones, with approximately 94% occurring once and the leading ten covering roughly 0.39%. Sequences were obtained from naive CD4+ T cells from PBMCs. The receptors originated from a young man in good health. Some clones in this sample may be carry-over from other donors' samples. Each CDR3 is given with its conserved first and last residue.

v_call cdr3_aa
TRBV28 CASSSAGTGSEETQYF
TRBV19 CASSTASGTVPGEQYF
TRBV5-1 CASSFGGGYTEAFF
TRBV28 CASTWGGAGRNQPQHF
TRBV5-4 CASSSAGASRYNEQFF
TRBV7-9 CASSPAWLNTGELFF
TRBV19 CASRPEGNEQFF
TRBV6-1 CASRGQGMNSPLHF
TRBV7-2 CASSFDRGPNYGYTF
TRBV5-1 CASSRGGGTYEQYF
TRBV2 CASRLIVRTDTQYF
TRBV19 CASSMGTGGPEETQYF
TRBV10-2 CASSAPATSGKTDTQYF
TRBV28 CASSARGDLNEQFF
TRBV9 CATQKTDRSSYGYTF
TRBV5-7 CASSFEATDTQYF
TRBV7-9 CASSLEIGKGGVAWGYTF
TRBV6-6 CASRIEGQPLRDGYTF
TRBV4-2 CASSQDFDRLLRAFF
TRBV30 CAWSVVRGETQYF
TRBV6-1 CATSTATNEKLFF
TRBV2 CASSAWGADTQYF
TRBV28 CASSLLGGSYGYTF